These 19 T cell receptor beta chains were sequenced from one sample in a study of blood T cells in healthy people across ages. Then a second PCR, running about 6 to 11 cycles, was carried out with a sample-barcoded 5' primer and a J-beta primer mix. TCRdb redid the calling of the 5' RACE reads with MiXCR, one entry per CDR3 protein. Of 1,500,000 or so distinct CDR3 sequences in the sample, approximately 59% were seen once. Sequencing was performed on blood. These receptors came from a man between 18 and 35 years old in good health.

Only a few counts were recorded for this clonotype. The chain recombines TRBV6-5 with TRBJ2-7, with 7 bases fitting TRBD1. CDR1 MNHEY and CDR2 SVGAGI come from the germline V gene. With 5 bases clipped from V and 4 bases from J, the junction kept 5 bases outside the gene matches. The CDR3 contains 13 residues. The CDR3 loop reads CASSTGVGYEQYF. The CDR3 bases are TGTGCCAGCAGTACAGGGGTAGGATACGAGCAGTACTTC.

The V call is TRBV5-1, the J call TRBJ1-2; D is unclear. Per the germline V gene, CDR1 is SGHRS and CDR2 is YFSETQ. The length of the CDR3 is 15 residues. Trimming stripped 3 bases from V and 7 bases from J, with 19 bases between. The CDR3 spells CASSYSPDQGGGYTF. In DNA, the CDR3 is TGCGCCAGCAGCTACTCCCCGGACCAAGGAGGTGGCTACACCTTC.

The gene calls are TRBV20-1 and TRBJ2-1, with 7 bases identical to TRBD2. The V gene end was trimmed by 6 bases and the J gene end by 1 base; junction bases not matched to a gene: 9. This CDR3 is built from 15 residues. The germline gives CDR1 DFQATT, CDR2 SNEGSKA (reference sequence). DNA for the CDR3: TGCAGTGCAACGAGCGGGGCCCATTCCTACAATGAGCAGTTCTTC. It yields the protein CSATSGAHSYNEQFF.

V usage is TRBV5-1 and J usage is TRBJ2-2, with TRBD2 matching 7 bases. V was pared by 4 bases and J by 6 bases, with 12 bases of the junction left unmatched. The CDR3 totals 16 residues. Germline-derived CDR1 and CDR2 are SGHRS and YFSETQ. CDR3 DNA: TGCGCCAGCAGCCCCCGACGGGGGGAGGAATCCGGGGAGCTGTTTTTT. Amino acids: CASSPRRGEESGELFF.

Note on this clonotype: A much larger clone differs from this one at a single base, so this may be a read error. This chain connects TRBV15 to TRBJ2-5, with D possibly TRBD2 on 5 matching bases. The germline V and J ends were trimmed by 0 bases and 11 bases, with 19 bases remaining between them. The CDR3 extends over 15 amino acids. The germline V gene has CDR1 LNHNV and CDR2 YYDKDF (reference sequence). The CDR3 loop is CATSRDTRAPNEQYF. The CDR3, as DNA: TGTGCCACCAGCAGAGATACGCGGGCCCCTAATGAGCAGTACTTC.

The CDR3 DNA reads as TGTGCCAGCAGCCAAGATTGGGGAGCGGGAGTGGGAGATACGCAGTATTTT. It is translated as CASSQDWGAGVGDTQYF. J is TRBJ2-3 and V is TRBV3-1; 8 bases are shared with TRBD2. Germline assignment: CDR1 LGHDT and CDR2 YNNKEL (reference sequence). The CDR3 contains 17 residues. Trimming cost V 0 bases and J 5 bases; bases outside gene matches: 10.

V gene TRBV6-2 or TRBV6-3 combines with J gene TRBJ2-1, with TRBD2 as a possible D gene (5 bases). CDR1 MNHEY and CDR2 SVGEGT come from the germline V gene. The CDR3 extends over 12 amino acids. V lost 7 bases and J lost 9, with 13 bases in between. The CDR3, as DNA: TGTGCCAGCATGGAGGTCGGGCTTGAGCAGTTCTTC. The encoded protein is CASMEVGLEQFF.

In the case of this clonotype: Germline is not matched at one junction end, which may reflect a read error. The chain employs TRBV6-2 or TRBV6-3 and TRBJ1-2; 8 bases map to TRBD1. Germline CDR1 reads MNHEY; CDR2 reads SVGEGT. CDR3 length: 15 residues. The CDR3 DNA is TGTGCCAGCAGTTATCCAGGGGGCGATAACGATGGCTACACCTTC. Protein sequence: CASSYPGGDNDGYTF.

V gene TRBV15 combines with J gene TRBJ2-3; TRBD2 is a possible D gene (6 bases). Trimming removed 1 base from V and 6 bases from J, with 20 bases in between. Germline CDR1 is LNHNV and CDR2 is YYDKDF (reference sequence). The CDR3 is 17 residues long. The DNA for the CDR3 is TGTGCCACCAGCAGAGGAAGAGGCGAGGGCGGAGGGGATACGCAGTATTTT. Its protein product is CATSRGRGEGGGDTQYF.

This clonotype turned up a few times. The V and J genes are TRBV6-5 and TRBJ2-4, with D possibly matching TRBD2 (6 bases). The DNA end lines up better with TRBJ2-7; the J call may be wrong. This CDR3 is built from 15 residues. Germline values: CDR1 MNHEY, CDR2 SVGAGI. The CDR3 loop reads CASGTEGTRIGEQYF. The CDR3 DNA sequence: TGTGCCAGCGGGACTGAAGGGACTCGGATCGGCGAGCAGTACTTC.

The chain employs TRBV24-1 and TRBJ2-7; 7 nucleotides agree with TRBD1. Germline CDR1 and CDR2: KGHDR and SFDVKD. The CDR3 runs 15 residues. V trimming: 2 bases; J trimming: 3 bases; junction bases outside the gene matches: 6. CDR3 in DNA: TGTGCCACCAGTGATTCGTCGGGACAGCTCTACGAGCAGTACTTC. Its translation: CATSDSSGQLYEQYF.

The gene calls are TRBV20-1 and TRBJ1-5, with 8 positions matching TRBD1. Germline CDR1 DFQATT, CDR2 SNEGSKA (reference sequence). The CDR3 loop spans 13 amino acids. CDR3 sequence reads: CSALTGVNQPQHF. In DNA form, the CDR3 reads TGCAGCGCTTTGACAGGGGTCAATCAGCCCCAGCATTTT.

V is TRBV4-2 and J is TRBJ1-2, with a weak D call TRBD1 (5 bases). Germline assignment: CDR1 LGHNA and CDR2 YNFKEQ. Trimming took 4 bases from V and 2 from J, leaving 20 bases between them. This CDR3 has 17 amino acids. CDR3 region: CASSPASRVGRNYGYTF. CDR3 in DNA: TGTGCCAGCAGCCCTGCGAGCAGGGTGGGGAGGAACTATGGCTACACCTTC.

The rearrangement links TRBV2 to TRBJ2-1; the D is unclear. The CDR3 length is 10 residues. Germline CDR1 reads SNHLY; CDR2 reads FYNNEI. The V gene lost 8 bases and the J gene lost 9 bases, with 8 bases spanning the gap. CDR3 sequence (DNA): TGTGCCAGCGCAGCGTTTGAGCAGTTCTTC. Amino acids: CASAAFEQFF.

The gene calls are TRBV6-6 and TRBJ2-7; D tentatively reads TRBD1 or TRBD2 (5 bases each). V was pared by 2 bases and J by 0 bases, with 8 bases between. The CDR3 consists of 14 residues. The germline V gene has CDR1 MNHNY and CDR2 SVGAGI (reference sequence). The CDR3 DNA sequence: TGTGCCAGCAGTTACGGGGGAAACTCCTACGAGCAGTACTTC. It yields the protein CASSYGGNSYEQYF.

This sequence joins TRBV7-2 and TRBJ2-7; 7 nucleotides line up with TRBD2. Germline assignment: CDR1 SGHTA and CDR2 FQGNSA. This CDR3 is 14 amino acids long. Unmatched junction bases numbered 6, after V lost 1 base and J lost 6 bases. CDR3 in DNA: TGTGCCAGCAGCTTAGGGGGGACTATTAGCGAGCAGTACTTC. Protein product: CASSLGGTISEQYF. Full variable domain (rest looked up from reference TRBV7-2 and TRBJ2-7): GAGVSQSPSNKVTEKGKDVELRCDPISGHTALYWYRQSLGQGLEFLIYFQGNSAPDKSGLPSDRFSAERTGGSVSTLTIQRTQQEDSAVYLCASSLGGTISEQYFGPGTRLTVT.

The chain couples TRBV29-1 to TRBJ2-7, with 10 bases matching TRBD2. V was pared by 6 bases and J by 6 bases, with 11 bases of the junction left unmatched. The length of the CDR3 is 14 residues. Per germline, CDR1 SQVTM and CDR2 ANQGSEA. This CDR3 reads CSVTLAGVPCEQYF. The CDR3 coding sequence is TGCAGCGTGACCCTAGCGGGAGTTCCTTGCGAGCAGTACTTC.

This chain joins TRBV27 and TRBJ2-5; TRBD2 agrees at 7 bases. The end of the DNA is better explained by TRBJ2-7, so the J call may be wrong. Germline V gives CDR1 MNHEY, CDR2 SMNVEV (reference sequence). This CDR3 has 13 residues. As DNA, the CDR3 is TGTGCCAGCAGTGTAAGCGGGATGAGCGAGCAGTACTTC. Residues: CASSVSGMSEQYF.

V gene TRBV6-1 combines with J gene TRBJ2-1, with 13 bases lining up with TRBD2. Germline trimming cut 6 bases from V and 7 bases from J; bases unmatched to any gene: 12. The CDR3 sequence is 17 residues long. Per germline, CDR1 MNHNS and CDR2 SASEGT. The CDR3 sequence: CASSPLTTSGRSNEQFF. The DNA for the CDR3 is TGTGCCAGCAGCCCCCTTACGACTAGCGGGAGGTCTAATGAGCAGTTCTTC.